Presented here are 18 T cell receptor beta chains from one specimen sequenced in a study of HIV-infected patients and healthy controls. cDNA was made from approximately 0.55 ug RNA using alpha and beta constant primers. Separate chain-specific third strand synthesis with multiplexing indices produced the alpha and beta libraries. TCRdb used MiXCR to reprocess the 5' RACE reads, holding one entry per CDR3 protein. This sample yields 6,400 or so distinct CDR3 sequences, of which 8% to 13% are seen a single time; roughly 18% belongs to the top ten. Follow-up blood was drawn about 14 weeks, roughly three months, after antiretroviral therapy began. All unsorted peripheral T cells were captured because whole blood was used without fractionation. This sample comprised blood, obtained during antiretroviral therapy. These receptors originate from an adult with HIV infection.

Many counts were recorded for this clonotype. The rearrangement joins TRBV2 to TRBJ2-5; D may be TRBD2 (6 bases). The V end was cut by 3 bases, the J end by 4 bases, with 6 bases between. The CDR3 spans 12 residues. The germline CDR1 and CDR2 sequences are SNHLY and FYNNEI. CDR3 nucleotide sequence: TGTGCCAGCAGTGAGGGGGGAGAGACCCAGTACTTC. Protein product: CASSEGGETQYF.

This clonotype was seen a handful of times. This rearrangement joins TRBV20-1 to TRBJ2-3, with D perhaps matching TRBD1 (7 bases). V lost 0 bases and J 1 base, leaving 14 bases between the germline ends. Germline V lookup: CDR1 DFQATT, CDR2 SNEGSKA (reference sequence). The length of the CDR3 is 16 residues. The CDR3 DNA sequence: TGCAGTGCTAGAGATGGCGCGGGGACAGGCACAGATACGCAGTATTTT. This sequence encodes CSARDGAGTGTDTQYF.

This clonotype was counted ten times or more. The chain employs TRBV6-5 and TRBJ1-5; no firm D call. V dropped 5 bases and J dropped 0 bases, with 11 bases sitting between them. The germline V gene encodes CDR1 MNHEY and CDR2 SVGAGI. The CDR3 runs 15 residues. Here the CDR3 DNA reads TGTGCCAGCAGTCCGGGAGGGTATAGCAATCAGCCCCAGCATTTT. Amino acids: CASSPGGYSNQPQHF.

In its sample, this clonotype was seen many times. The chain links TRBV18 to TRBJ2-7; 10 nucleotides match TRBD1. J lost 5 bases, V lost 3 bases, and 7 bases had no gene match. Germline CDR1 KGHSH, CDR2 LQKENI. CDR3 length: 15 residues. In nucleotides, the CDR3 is TGTGCCAGCTCACCTACGAAGACAGGGGGCCACGAGCAGTACTTC. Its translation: CASSPTKTGGHEQYF.

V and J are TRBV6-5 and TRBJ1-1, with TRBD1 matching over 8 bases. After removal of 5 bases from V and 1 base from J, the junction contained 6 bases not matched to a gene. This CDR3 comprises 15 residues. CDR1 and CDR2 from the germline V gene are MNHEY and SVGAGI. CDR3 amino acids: CASSARQGRNTEAFF. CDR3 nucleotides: TGTGCCAGCAGTGCAAGACAGGGGCGGAACACTGAAGCTTTCTTT.

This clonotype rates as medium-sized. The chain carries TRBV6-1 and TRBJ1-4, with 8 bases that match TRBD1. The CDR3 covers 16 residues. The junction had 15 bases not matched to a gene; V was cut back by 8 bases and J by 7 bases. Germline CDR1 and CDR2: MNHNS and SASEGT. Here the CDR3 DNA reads TGTGCCAGCCACGGACAGGGTCAAGTTTTTGGTGAAAAACTGTTTTTT. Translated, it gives CASHGQGQVFGEKLFF.

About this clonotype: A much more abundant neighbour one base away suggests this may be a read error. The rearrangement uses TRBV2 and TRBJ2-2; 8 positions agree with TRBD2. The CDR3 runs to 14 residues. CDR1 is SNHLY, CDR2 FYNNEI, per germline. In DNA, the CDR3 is TGTGCCAGCAATCGGGGGGGGTGGACCGTGGAGCTGTTTTTT. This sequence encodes CASNRGGWTVELFF. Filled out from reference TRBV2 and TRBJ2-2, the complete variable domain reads EPEVTQTPSHQVTQMGQEVILRCVPISNHLYFYWYRQILGQKVEFLVSFYNNEISEKSEIFDDQFSVERPDGSNFTLKIRSTKLEDSAMYFCASNRGGWTVELFFGEGSRLTVL.

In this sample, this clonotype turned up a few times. In DNA form, the CDR3 reads TGCAGTGCTAGAGATTCCCTACTAGATAGCACAGATACGCAGTATTTT. This gives the protein CSARDSLLDSTDTQYF. This chain uses TRBV20-1 with TRBJ2-3, with D perhaps TRBD2 (5 bases). This CDR3 is 16 amino acids long. V lost 0 bases, J lost 0 bases, and 13 bases lay in between. The germline V gene encodes CDR1 DFQATT and CDR2 SNEGSKA (reference sequence).

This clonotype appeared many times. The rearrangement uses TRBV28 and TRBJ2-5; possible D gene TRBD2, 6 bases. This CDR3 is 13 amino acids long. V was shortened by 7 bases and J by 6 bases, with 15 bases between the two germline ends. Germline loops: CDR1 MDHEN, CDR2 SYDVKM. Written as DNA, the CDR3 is TGTGCCAGCACCCCCCCGGGGGTGAAGACCCAGTACTTC. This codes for CASTPPGVKTQYF.

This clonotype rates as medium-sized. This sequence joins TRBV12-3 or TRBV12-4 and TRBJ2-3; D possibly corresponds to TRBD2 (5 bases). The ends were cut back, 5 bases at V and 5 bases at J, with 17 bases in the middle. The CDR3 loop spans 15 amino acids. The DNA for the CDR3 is TGTGCCAGCAGTCAACCTAGCTTGAATCGAGATACGCAGTATTTT. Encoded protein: CASSQPSLNRDTQYF.

The chain's CDR3 is CAISELSARDTQYF. CDR3 nucleotide sequence: TGTGCCATCAGTGAGTTAAGCGCGAGGGATACGCAGTATTTT. This chain connects TRBV10-3 to TRBJ2-3; the D is unclear. The germline gives CDR1 ENHRY, CDR2 SYGVKD. V lost 1 base, J lost 6 bases, and 11 bases lay in between. CDR3 size: 14 residues.

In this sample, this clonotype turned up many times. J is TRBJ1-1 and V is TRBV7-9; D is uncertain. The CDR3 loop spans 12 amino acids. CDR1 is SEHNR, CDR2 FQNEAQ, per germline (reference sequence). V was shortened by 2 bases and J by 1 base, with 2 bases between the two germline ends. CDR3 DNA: TGTGCCAGCAGCTTAAAGAACACTGAAGCTTTCTTT. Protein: CASSLKNTEAFF.

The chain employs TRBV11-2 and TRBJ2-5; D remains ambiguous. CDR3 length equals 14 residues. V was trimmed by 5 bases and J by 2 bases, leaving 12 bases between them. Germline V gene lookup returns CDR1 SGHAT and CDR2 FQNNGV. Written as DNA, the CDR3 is TGTGCCAGCAGCCAAGGTTGGCAGCAAGAGACCCAGTACTTC. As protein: CASSQGWQQETQYF.

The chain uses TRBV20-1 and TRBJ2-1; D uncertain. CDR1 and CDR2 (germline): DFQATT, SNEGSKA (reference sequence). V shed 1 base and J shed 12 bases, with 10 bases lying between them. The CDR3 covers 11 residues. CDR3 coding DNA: TGCAGTGCTAGAGCCCCCGTCGGGCAGTTCTTC. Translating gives CSARAPVGQFF.

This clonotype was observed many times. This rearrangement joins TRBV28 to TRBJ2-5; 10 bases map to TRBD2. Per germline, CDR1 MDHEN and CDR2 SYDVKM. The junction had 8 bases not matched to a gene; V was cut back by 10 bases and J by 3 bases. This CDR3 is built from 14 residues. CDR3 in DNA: TGTGCCACCAATTTAGCGGGGGGAGAAGAGACCCAGTACTTC. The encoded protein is CATNLAGGEETQYF.

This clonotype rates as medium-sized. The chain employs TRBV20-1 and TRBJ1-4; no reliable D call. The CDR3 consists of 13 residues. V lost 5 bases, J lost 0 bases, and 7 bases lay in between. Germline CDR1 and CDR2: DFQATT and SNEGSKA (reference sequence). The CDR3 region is CSAPMTTNEKLFF. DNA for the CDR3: TGCAGTGCTCCAATGACAACTAATGAAAAACTGTTTTTT.

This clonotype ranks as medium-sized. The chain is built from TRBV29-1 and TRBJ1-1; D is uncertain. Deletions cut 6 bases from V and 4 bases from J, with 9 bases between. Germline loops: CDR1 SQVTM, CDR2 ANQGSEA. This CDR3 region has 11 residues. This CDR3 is CSVGDPTEAFF. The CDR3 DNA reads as TGCAGCGTAGGAGACCCCACTGAAGCTTTCTTT.

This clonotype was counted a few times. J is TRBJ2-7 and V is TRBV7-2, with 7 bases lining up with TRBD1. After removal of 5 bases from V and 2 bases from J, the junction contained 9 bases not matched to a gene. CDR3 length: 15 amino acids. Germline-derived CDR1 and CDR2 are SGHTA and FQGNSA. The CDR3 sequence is CASSPRGGRAYEQYF. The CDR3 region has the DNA TGTGCCAGCAGCCCCCGAGGGGGCCGGGCCTACGAGCAGTACTTC.